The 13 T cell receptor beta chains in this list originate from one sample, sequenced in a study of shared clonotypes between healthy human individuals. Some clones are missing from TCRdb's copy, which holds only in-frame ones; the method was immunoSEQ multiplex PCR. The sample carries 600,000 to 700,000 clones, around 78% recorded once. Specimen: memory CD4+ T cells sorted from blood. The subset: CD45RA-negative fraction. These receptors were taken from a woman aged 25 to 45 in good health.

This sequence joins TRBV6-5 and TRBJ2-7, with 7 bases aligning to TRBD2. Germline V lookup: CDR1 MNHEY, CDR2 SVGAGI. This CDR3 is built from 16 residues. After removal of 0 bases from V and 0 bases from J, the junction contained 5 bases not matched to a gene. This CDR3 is CASSYSGGSSSYEQYF. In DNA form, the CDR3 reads TGTGCCAGCAGTTACTCGGGGGGGAGTAGCTCCTACGAGCAGTACTTC.

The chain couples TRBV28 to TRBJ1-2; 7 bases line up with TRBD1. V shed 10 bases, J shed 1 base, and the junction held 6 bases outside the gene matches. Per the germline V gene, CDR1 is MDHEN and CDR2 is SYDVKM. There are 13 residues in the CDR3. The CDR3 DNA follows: TGTGCCACCCCTGGGACAGATAACTATGGCTACACCTTC. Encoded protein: CATPGTDNYGYTF.

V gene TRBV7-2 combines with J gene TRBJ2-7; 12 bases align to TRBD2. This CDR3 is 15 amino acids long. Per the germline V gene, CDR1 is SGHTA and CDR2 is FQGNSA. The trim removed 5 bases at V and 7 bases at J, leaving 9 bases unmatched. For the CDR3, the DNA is TGTGCCAGCAGCCCGAGACTAGCGGGAGTAATTGAGCAGTACTTC. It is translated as CASSPRLAGVIEQYF.

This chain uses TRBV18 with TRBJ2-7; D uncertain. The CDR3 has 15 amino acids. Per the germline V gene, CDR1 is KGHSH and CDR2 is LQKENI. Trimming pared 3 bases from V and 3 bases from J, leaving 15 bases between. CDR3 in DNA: TGTGCCAGCTCACCTCGCGGCGAAGGCGGCTACGAGCAGTACTTC. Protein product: CASSPRGEGGYEQYF.

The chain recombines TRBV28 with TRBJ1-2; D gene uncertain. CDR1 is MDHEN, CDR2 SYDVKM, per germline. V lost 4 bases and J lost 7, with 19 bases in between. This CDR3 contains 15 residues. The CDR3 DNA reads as TGTGCCAGCAGTTCATGGGGTTTCTCAGGTGGTGGCTACACCTTC. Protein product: CASSSWGFSGGGYTF.

CDR3 nucleotides: TGTGCCAGTAGTATTAGGGACGCCACAGAAGCTTTCTTT. As protein: CASSIRDATEAFF. This chain connects TRBV19 to TRBJ1-1; D may be TRBD1 (5 bases). The CDR3 contains 13 residues. V was cut by 3 bases and J by 8 bases, with 13 bases left in between. Germline V gives CDR1 LNHDA, CDR2 SQIVND (reference sequence). The full variable domain, with the rest looked up from reference TRBV19 and TRBJ1-1, is DGGITQSPKYLFRKEGQNVTLSCEQNLNHDAMYWYRQDPGQGLRLIYYSQIVNDFQKGDIAEGYSVSREKKESFPLTVTSAQKNPTAFYLCASSIRDATEAFFGQGTRLTVV.

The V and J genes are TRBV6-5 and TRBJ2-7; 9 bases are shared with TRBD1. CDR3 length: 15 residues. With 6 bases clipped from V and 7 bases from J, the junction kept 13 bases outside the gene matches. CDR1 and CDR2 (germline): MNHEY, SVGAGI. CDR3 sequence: CASSSPGTGWGEQYF. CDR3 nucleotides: TGTGCCAGCAGCTCCCCGGGGACAGGGTGGGGTGAGCAGTACTTC.

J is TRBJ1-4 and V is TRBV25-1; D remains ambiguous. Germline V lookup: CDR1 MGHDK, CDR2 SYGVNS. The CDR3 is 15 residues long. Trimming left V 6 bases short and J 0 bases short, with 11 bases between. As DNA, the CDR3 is TGTGCCAGCAGCCCTCGGACGGCAACTAATGAAAAACTGTTTTTT. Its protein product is CASSPRTATNEKLFF.

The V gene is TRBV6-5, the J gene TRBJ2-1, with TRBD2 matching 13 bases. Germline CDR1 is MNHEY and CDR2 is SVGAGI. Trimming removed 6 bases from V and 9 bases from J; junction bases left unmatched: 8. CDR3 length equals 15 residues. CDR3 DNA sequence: TGTGCCAGCAGCTTACTAGCGGGAGGGCCTGGTGAGCAGTTCTTC. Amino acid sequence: CASSLLAGGPGEQFF.

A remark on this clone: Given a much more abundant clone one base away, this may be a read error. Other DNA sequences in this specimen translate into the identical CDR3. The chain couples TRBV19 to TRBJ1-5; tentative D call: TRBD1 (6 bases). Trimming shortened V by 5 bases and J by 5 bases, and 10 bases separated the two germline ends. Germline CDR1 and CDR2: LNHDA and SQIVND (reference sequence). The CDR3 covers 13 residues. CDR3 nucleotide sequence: TGTGCCAGTAGTCAACAGGGCGATCAGCCCCAGCATTTT. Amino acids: CASSQQGDQPQHF.

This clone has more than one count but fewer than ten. CDR3 region: CASSLRFGTGLSYEQYF. The CDR3 bases are TGTGCCAGTAGTCTAAGGTTTGGGACGGGCCTCTCCTACGAGCAGTACTTC. This sequence joins TRBV19 and TRBJ2-7, with D perhaps TRBD1 or TRBD2 (5 bases each). The CDR3 spans 17 residues. The V gene's germline CDR1 is LNHDA and CDR2 SQIVND (reference sequence). V shed 5 bases and J shed 0 bases, with 20 bases lying between them.

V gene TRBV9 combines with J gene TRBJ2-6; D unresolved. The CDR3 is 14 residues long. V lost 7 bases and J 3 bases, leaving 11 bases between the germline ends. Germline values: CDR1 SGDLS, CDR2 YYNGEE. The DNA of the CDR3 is TGTGCCAGCGCCAGTATGGTTGGGGCCAACGTCCTGACTTTC. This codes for CASASMVGANVLTF.

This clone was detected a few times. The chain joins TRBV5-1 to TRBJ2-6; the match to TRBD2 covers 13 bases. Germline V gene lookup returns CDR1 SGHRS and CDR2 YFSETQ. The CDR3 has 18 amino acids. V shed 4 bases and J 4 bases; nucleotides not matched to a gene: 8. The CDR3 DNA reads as TGCGCCAGCAGCACACTAGCGGGAGGGCCAGTGGGGGCCAACGTCCTGACTTTC. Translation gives CASSTLAGGPVGANVLTF.